This T cell receptor beta chain was observed in a study of response to subunit inactivated influenza vaccine. Broader study findings: The authors proposed limited new T cell recruitment per seasonal influenza vaccination.

Comment on this clonotype: Its specificity is unknown.

From the RT-PCR reads, TCRdb called clonotypes with MiXCR, one entry per CDR3 protein. The repertoire holds 450,000 to 600,000 distinct CDR3 sequences, with more than 7% as singletons. V trimming: 3 bases; J trimming: 11 bases; junction bases outside the gene matches: 8. Germline V gene lookup returns CDR1 SGHAT and CDR2 FQNNGV. This CDR3 has 13 amino acids. The specimen was PBMCs from blood, collected roughly 24 months after vaccination. The source is a man aged 50 to 69 who received an inactivated influenza vaccine. V usage is TRBV11-2 and J usage is TRBJ2-3; 7 nucleotides align to TRBD1. This CDR3 reads CASSFEGAHGQYF. For the CDR3, the DNA is TGTGCCAGCAGCTTCGAGGGGGCGCACGGGCAGTATTTT.